One sample yielded the 17 T cell receptor beta chains listed below, sequenced in a study of T cell responses to AZD1222 COVID-19 vaccine. TCRdb's copy holds only in-frame clones and misses some; the assay was immunoSEQ multiplex PCR. The sample has 100,000 to 150,000 clones; approximately 88% are singletons. The sequences come from peripheral blood, collected on day 0 of MenACWY control vaccination. The receptors originated from an adult in good health.

This clone has more than one count but fewer than ten. The J gene is TRBJ1-5, the V gene TRBV6-5; maybe TRBD1 (5 bases). Per germline, CDR1 MNHEY and CDR2 SVGAGI. With 8 bases removed from V and 9 bases from J, the gap between germline ends came to 17 bases. The CDR3 is 13 amino acids. Here the CDR3 reads CASGTEAPGPQHF. CDR3 DNA sequence: TGTGCCAGCGGGACGGAGGCCCCCGGGCCCCAGCATTTT.

The chain recombines TRBV9 with TRBJ2-2, with 7 positions matching TRBD2. The CDR3 has 15 residues. Germline values: CDR1 SGDLS, CDR2 YYNGEE. After removal of 2 bases from V and 5 bases from J, the junction contained 6 bases not matched to a gene. DNA for the CDR3: TGTGCCAGCAGCGTGAGCGGGATCGGTACCGGGGAGCTGTTTTTT. This encodes CASSVSGIGTGELFF.

V is TRBV13 and J is TRBJ2-7; TRBD1 is a possible D gene (5 bases). The CDR3 is 15 residues long. The V end was cut by 1 base, the J end by 3 bases, with 13 bases between. Germline assignment: CDR1 PRHDT and CDR2 FYEKMQ (reference sequence). This chain's CDR3 is CASSLVTGSFYEQYF. CDR3 coding DNA: TGTGCCAGCAGCTTAGTTACAGGTAGTTTCTACGAGCAGTACTTC.

This clone was seen only a few times. V gene TRBV2 combines with J gene TRBJ1-5; D uncertain. The CDR3 extends over 14 amino acids. V dropped 3 bases and J dropped 0 bases, with 6 bases sitting between them. Germline CDR1 is SNHLY and CDR2 is FYNNEI. CDR3: CASSDAYSNQPQHF. As DNA, the CDR3 is TGTGCCAGCAGTGACGCGTATAGCAATCAGCCCCAGCATTTT.

This chain uses TRBV5-1 with TRBJ2-7; 7 positions agree with TRBD1. Germline V gives CDR1 SGHRS, CDR2 YFSETQ. CDR3 size: 14 residues. V lost 1 base and J lost 6; bases outside the gene matches: 7. CDR3 nucleotide sequence: TGCGCCAGCAGCTTGCCCGGGACAGTCGGCGAGCAGTACTTC. Translated: CASSLPGTVGEQYF.

The chain employs TRBV5-1 and TRBJ2-7; D tentatively reads TRBD1 or TRBD2 (7 bases each). The V end lost 0 bases, the J end lost 6 bases, and 22 bases lay between the germline ends. The CDR3 is 17 amino acids. CDR1 SGHRS and CDR2 YFSETQ come from the germline V gene. DNA of the CDR3: TGCGCCAGCAGCTTGGCCTTGCAGGGGGGAGGGAGGAGCGAGCAGTACTTC. This sequence encodes CASSLALQGGGRSEQYF.

The CDR3 is CASTSQIAGNTIYF. The CDR3 nucleotides read TGTGCCAGCACATCCCAGATTGCCGGAAACACCATATATTTT. V usage is TRBV2 and J usage is TRBJ1-3; no definite D call. V dropped 7 bases and J dropped 4 bases, with 14 bases sitting between them. The CDR3 is made up of 14 amino acids. Germline CDR1 SNHLY, CDR2 FYNNEI.

This clone occurred once. This sequence joins TRBV28 and TRBJ2-3; D tentatively fits TRBD1 or TRBD2 (5 bases each). The V and J ends lost 5 bases and 0 bases respectively, with 9 bases between them. CDR1 and CDR2 from the germline V gene are MDHEN and SYDVKM. The CDR3 contains 14 residues. CDR3 residues: CASSPRDSTDTQYF. CDR3 nucleotides: TGTGCCAGCAGTCCCCGGGACAGCACAGATACGCAGTATTTT. Based on the CDR3 plus reference TRBV28 and TRBJ2-3, the full variable domain is DVKVTQSSRYLVKRTGEKVFLECVQDMDHENMFWYRQDPGLGLRLIYFSYDVKMKEKGDIPEGYSVSREKKERFSLILESASTNQTSMYLCASSPRDSTDTQYFGPGTRLTVL.

This chain joins TRBV5-6 and TRBJ2-7, with no clear D. The germline CDR1 and CDR2 sequences are SGHDT and YYEEEE. The CDR3 has 13 residues. V was trimmed by 1 base and J by 5 bases, leaving 10 bases between them. CDR3 sequence (DNA): TGTGCCAGCAGCTTGTGGTCTTGGGACGAGCAGTACTTC. This gives the protein CASSLWSWDEQYF.

The V and J genes are TRBV7-9 and TRBJ1-4, with unresolved D. The CDR3 is 15 residues long. Germline V gives CDR1 SEHNR, CDR2 FQNEAQ (reference sequence). V shed 5 bases and J shed 8 bases, with 18 bases lying between them. The CDR3 loop reads CASSPLTGTAEKLFF. The CDR3 bases are TGTGCCAGCAGCCCACTCACGGGCACCGCGGAAAAACTGTTTTTT.

CDR3 sequence: CATSSGGEETQYF. The CDR3 DNA is TGTGCCACTTCTAGCGGGGGGGAAGAGACCCAGTACTTC. The chain links TRBV10-3 to TRBJ2-5; 12 positions match TRBD2. CDR3 length: 13 residues. Per germline, CDR1 ENHRY and CDR2 SYGVKD. Trimming at V came to 10 bases and at J to 3 bases, leaving 3 bases not matched to a gene.

This clone came up once. The V gene is TRBV2, the J gene TRBJ2-7; D is ambiguous. The length of the CDR3 is 15 residues. Germline assignment: CDR1 SNHLY and CDR2 FYNNEI. V was shortened by 5 bases and J by 1 base, with 15 bases between the two germline ends. Here the CDR3 reads CASSWPNRVSYEQYF. The DNA for the CDR3 is TGTGCCAGCAGTTGGCCCAACAGAGTGTCCTACGAGCAGTACTTC.

The chain is built from TRBV19 and TRBJ2-5; 9 nucleotides match TRBD1. Per the germline V gene, CDR1 is LNHDA and CDR2 is SQIVND (reference sequence). J gave up 4 bases and V 6 bases, and 3 bases lay outside the gene matches. The CDR3 has 13 amino acids. The CDR3 coding sequence is TGTGCCAGTAGCGGACAGGGGCGAGAGACCCAGTACTTC. Residues: CASSGQGRETQYF.

CDR3: CASSQGLAISYEQYF. The CDR3 DNA follows: TGTGCCAGCTCACAGGGACTAGCGATCTCCTACGAGCAGTACTTC. The chain has TRBV18 and TRBJ2-7, with 10 bases fitting TRBD2. With 4 bases clipped from V and 0 bases from J, the junction kept 3 bases outside the gene matches. Germline V lookup: CDR1 KGHSH, CDR2 LQKENI. CDR3 length: 15 amino acids.

The J gene is TRBJ2-3, the V gene TRBV2; weak D call: TRBD1 (5 bases). The CDR3 spans 12 residues. CDR1 SNHLY and CDR2 FYNNEI come from the germline V gene. Trimming took off 8 bases at V and 6 bases at J, with 12 bases between the two ends. The CDR3 DNA follows: TGTGCCAGCTCCAGGGTTGGTGATACGCAGTATTTT. Protein product: CASSRVGDTQYF.

To note about this clone: This CDR3 is also generated by other DNA sequences in the sample. The CDR3 DNA reads as TGTGCCAGCAGTGTTACAGGGAACACTGAAGCTTTCTTT. Protein: CASSVTGNTEAFF. The V and J genes are TRBV2 and TRBJ1-1, with D maybe TRBD1 (5 bases). The V gene's germline CDR1 is SNHLY and CDR2 FYNNEI. The CDR3 extends over 13 amino acids. Between the trimmed V and J ends, which lost 4 bases and 1 base, there was a span of 7 bases.

The V and J genes are TRBV5-4 and TRBJ2-7, with a tentative D call TRBD1 (6 bases). CDR1 and CDR2 from the germline V gene are SGHNT and YYREEE (reference sequence). Deletions cut 0 bases from V and 5 bases from J, with 12 bases between. The CDR3 extends over 14 amino acids. CDR3 protein: CASSLGAGEDEQYF. CDR3 sequence (DNA): TGTGCCAGCAGCTTGGGGGCAGGGGAAGACGAGCAGTACTTC.